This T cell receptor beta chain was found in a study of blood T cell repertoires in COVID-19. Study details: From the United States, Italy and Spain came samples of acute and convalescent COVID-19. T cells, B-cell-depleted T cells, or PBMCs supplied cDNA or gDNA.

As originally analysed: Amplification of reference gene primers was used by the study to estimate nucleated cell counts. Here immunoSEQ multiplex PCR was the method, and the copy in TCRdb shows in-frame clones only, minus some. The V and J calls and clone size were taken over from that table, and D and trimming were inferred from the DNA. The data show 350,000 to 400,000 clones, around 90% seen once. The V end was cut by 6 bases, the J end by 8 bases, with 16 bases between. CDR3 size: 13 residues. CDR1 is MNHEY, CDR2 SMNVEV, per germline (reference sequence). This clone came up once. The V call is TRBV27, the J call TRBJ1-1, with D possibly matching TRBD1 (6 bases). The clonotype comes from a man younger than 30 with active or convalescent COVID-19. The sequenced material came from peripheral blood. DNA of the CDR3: TGTGCCAGCAGCGAAACCTGGGGACACGAAGCTTTCTTT. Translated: CASSETWGHEAFF.